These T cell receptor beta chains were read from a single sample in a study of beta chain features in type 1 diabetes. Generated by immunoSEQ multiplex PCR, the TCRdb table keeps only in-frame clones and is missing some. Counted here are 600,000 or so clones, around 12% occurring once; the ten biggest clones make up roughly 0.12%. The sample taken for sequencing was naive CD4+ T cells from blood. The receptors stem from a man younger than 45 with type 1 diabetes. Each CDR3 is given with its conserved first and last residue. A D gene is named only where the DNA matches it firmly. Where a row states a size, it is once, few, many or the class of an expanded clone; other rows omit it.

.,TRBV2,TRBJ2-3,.,TGTGCCAGCAGTGAAATGGGGACCGGCACAGATACGCAGTATTTT,CASSEMGTGTDTQYF
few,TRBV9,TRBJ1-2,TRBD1,TGTGCCAGCAGCGTATCTAACAGGGGCGACTATGGCTACACCTTC,CASSVSNRGDYGYTF
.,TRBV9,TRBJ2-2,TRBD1,TGTGCCAGCACAACAGGGGGAGCGAACACCGGGGAGCTGTTTTTT,CASTTGGANTGELFF
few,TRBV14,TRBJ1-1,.,TGTGCCAGCAGCTCACAAGAGGACACTGAAGCTTTCTTT,CASSSQEDTEAFF
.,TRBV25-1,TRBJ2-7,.,TGTGCCAGCAGTGAATACCGGGATTGGAACTACGAGCAGTACTTC,CASSEYRDWNYEQYF
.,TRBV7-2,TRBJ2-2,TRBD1,TGTGCCAGCAGCCACCGGGACAGCCCTCCGGGCACCGGGGAGCTGTTTTTT,CASSHRDSPPGTGELFF
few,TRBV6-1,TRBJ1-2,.,TGTGCCAGCAGTGAATTCGAGGGCTACGACTATGGCTACACCTTC,CASSEFEGYDYGYTF
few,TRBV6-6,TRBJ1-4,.,TGTGCCAGCAGTTTCCCAGAGCGAGCTAATGAAAAACTGTTTTTT,CASSFPERANEKLFF
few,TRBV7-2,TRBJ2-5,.,TGTGCCAGCAGCTTTCACGGGACTGAAGAGACCCAGTACTTC,CASSFHGTEETQYF
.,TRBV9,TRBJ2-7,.,TGTGCCAGCAGCGTAGCACAGGGCTCCTTCTACGAGCAGTACTTC,CASSVAQGSFYEQYF
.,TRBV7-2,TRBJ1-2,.,TGTGCCAGCAGCTTGAGCGGAATCCATTATGGCTACACCTTC,CASSLSGIHYGYTF
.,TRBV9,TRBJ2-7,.,TGTGCCAGCAGCGGGCCGGGACTTCCCTATTCCTTC,CASSGPGLPYSF
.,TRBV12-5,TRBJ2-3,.,TGTGCTAGTGGTTTGCGGGGGTTGGATACGCAGTATTTT,CASGLRGLDTQYF
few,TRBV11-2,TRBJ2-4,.,TGTGCCAGCAGCGGCCTGGGGGCCGCCAAAAACATTCAGTACTTC,CASSGLGAAKNIQYF
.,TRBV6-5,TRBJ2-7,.,TGTGCCAGCAAACCCGGACAGCCCTACGAGCAGTACTTC,CASKPGQPYEQYF
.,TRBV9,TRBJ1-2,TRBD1,TGTGCCAGCAGCGTACAGGGACAGGGAGTTTATGGCTACACCTTC,CASSVQGQGVYGYTF
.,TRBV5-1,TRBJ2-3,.,TGCGCCAGCAGCTTGGAATCAGATACGCAGTATTTT,CASSLESDTQYF
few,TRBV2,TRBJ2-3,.,TGTGCCAGCAGCCAAGGGGCCTTCACAGATACGCAGTATTTT,CASSQGAFTDTQYF
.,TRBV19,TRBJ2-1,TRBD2,TGTGCCAGTAGTAATAGCGGGGGTTCTAACAATGAGCAGTTCTTC,CASSNSGGSNNEQFF
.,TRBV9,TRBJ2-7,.,TGTGCCAGCAGCTCCCGGATAGGTCGAGATGAGCAGTACTTC,CASSSRIGRDEQYF
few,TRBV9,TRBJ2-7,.,TGTGCCAGCAGCGTAGGTTCAGACCTTGAAACCTACGAGCAGTACTTC,CASSVGSDLETYEQYF
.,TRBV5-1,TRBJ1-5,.,TGCGCCAGCAGCCCAGGGACCCCTGTCAATCAGCCCCAGCATTTT,CASSPGTPVNQPQHF
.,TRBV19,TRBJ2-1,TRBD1,TGTGCCAGTAGTGGAGGGACAGGGGGCACCTACAATGAGCAGTTCTTC,CASSGGTGGTYNEQFF
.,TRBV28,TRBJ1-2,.,TGTGCCAGCAGTTCCCCGATTATCTATGGCTACACCTTC,CASSSPIIYGYTF
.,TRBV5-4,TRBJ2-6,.,TGTGCCAGCAGCTTGGAACCGGGGAACTCTGGGGCCAACGTCCTGACTTTC,CASSLEPGNSGANVLTF
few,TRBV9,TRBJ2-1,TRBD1,TGTGCCAGCAGCGTGGGGACAGTCTACAATGAGCAGTTCTTC,CASSVGTVYNEQFF
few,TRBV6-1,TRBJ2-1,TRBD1,TGTGCCAGCAGTGCTCCGGGACAGGGGTCCGTCTATGAGCAGTTCTTC,CASSAPGQGSVYEQFF
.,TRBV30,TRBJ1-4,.,TGTGCGTCCAAGTGGGGGCCGAATAATGAAAAACTGTTTTTT,CASKWGPNNEKLFF
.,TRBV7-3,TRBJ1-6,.,TGTGCCAGCAGCTTCTCCGGACAAGATTCACCCCTCCACTTT,CASSFSGQDSPLHF
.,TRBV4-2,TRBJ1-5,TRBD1,TGTGCCAGCAGCCAGGGGACAGGGGCATATCAGCCCCAGCATTTT,CASSQGTGAYQPQHF
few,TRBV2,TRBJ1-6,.,TGTGCCAGCAGTGAGGGGGCCTATTCACCCCTCCACTTT,CASSEGAYSPLHF
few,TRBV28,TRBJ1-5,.,TGTGCCAGCAGTATGCCACCTTGGGGCGAACAGCCCCAGCATTTT,CASSMPPWGEQPQHF
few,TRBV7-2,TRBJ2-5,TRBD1,TGTGCCAGCAGCGGCCGGGACAGGGGTGTAGAGACCCAGTACTTC,CASSGRDRGVETQYF
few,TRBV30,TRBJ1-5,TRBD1,TGTGCCTGGAGTTCCCCTCCAGGGGGAAGCAATCAGCCCCAGCATTTT,CAWSSPPGGSNQPQHF
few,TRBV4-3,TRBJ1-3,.,TGCGCCAGCAGCCAAGTTACAGGGCCTAGCTCTGGAAACACCATATATTTT,CASSQVTGPSSGNTIYF
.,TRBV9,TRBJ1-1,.,TGTGCCAGCAGCGTATCGGGGAGGGGAGTGAACACTGAAGCTTTCTTT,CASSVSGRGVNTEAFF
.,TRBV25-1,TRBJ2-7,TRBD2,TGTGCCAGCAGTGAAGGGGCGGGGGGTCGTAGGTACTTC,CASSEGAGGRRYF
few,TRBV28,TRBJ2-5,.,TGTGCCAGCAGCGCCACACTGTACCAAGAGACCCAGTACTTC,CASSATLYQETQYF
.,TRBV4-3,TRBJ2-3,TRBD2,TGCGCCAGCAGCCTGACTAGCGGGGGGGACACAGATACGCAGTATTTT,CASSLTSGGDTDTQYF
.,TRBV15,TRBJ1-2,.,TGTGCCACCAGCAGAGCGCCAGACCCTAACTATGGCTACACCTTC,CATSRAPDPNYGYTF
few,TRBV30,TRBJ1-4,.,TGTGCCTGGACAACAGGCCCACAATCAACTAATGAAAAACTGTTTTTT,CAWTTGPQSTNEKLFF
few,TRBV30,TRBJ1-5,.,TGTGCCTGGAGTGGGCAGGGGAAGAGGGATCAGCCCCAGCATTTT,CAWSGQGKRDQPQHF
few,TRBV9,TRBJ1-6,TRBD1,TGTGCCAGCAGATTGGGACAGGGTCCCTCACCCCTCCACTTT,CASRLGQGPSPLHF
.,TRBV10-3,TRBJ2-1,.,TGTGCCATCATGGGCTCTCACAATGAGCAGTTCTTC,CAIMGSHNEQFF
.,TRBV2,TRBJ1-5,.,TGTGCCAGCAGTGAAGAGGGGAATCAGCCCCAGCATTTT,CASSEEGNQPQHF
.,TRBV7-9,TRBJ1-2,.,TGTGCCAGCAGCTCGGACGGAGGGGTCTATGGCTACACCTTC,CASSSDGGVYGYTF
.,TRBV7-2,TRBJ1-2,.,TGTGCCAGCAGCACGGCCCTGCAAGGCTATGGCTACACCTTC,CASSTALQGYGYTF